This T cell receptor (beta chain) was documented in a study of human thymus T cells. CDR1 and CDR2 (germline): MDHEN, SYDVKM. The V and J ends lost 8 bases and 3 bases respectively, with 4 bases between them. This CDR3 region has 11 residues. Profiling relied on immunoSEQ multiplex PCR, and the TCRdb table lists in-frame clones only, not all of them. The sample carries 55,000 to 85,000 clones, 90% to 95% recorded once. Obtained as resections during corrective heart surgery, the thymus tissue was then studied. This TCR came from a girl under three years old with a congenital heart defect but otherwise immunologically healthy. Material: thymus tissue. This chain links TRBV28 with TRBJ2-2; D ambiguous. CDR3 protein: CASEDTGELFF. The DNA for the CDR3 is TGTGCCAGCGAGGACACCGGGGAGCTGTTTTTT.